The 20 T cell receptor beta chains presented below share a single source sample, sequenced in a study of T cells expressing NK-cell markers. TCRdb reanalyzed the 5' RACE reads, giving one entry per CDR3 protein sequence and no DNA. The repertoire table contains about 460,000 distinct CDR3 sequences. The material sequenced was blood T cells: a sorted CD56 or NKG2C T cell subset, CD4+ or CD8+ T cells, or bulk PBMC T cells (not recorded which). Source of these receptors: a woman aged 45 to 65 in good health.

The gene calls are TRBV5-1 and TRBJ2-1; TCRdb designates TRBD1, a call that cannot be tested without DNA. The V gene's germline CDR1 is SGHRS and CDR2 YFSETQ. The CDR3 loop spans 15 amino acids. The CDR3 loop reads CASSHGLTGGNEQFF.

The V call is TRBV11-3, the J call TRBJ1-1. This CDR3 is 11 amino acids long. Germline CDR1 is SGHNT and CDR2 is YENEEA. The CDR3 is CASSIKGEAFF. Filled out from reference TRBV11-3 and TRBJ1-1, the complete variable domain reads EAGVVQSPRYKIIEKKQPVAFWCNPISGHNTLYWYLQNLGQGPELLIRYENEEAVDDSQLPKDRFSAERLKGVDSTLKIQPAELGDSAVYLCASSIKGEAFFGQGTRLTVV.

CDR3 loop: CASSRGWTGLRFATNEKLFF. V is TRBV12-3 or TRBV12-4 and J is TRBJ1-4; the TCRdb call, TRBD1, lacks DNA for checking. The CDR3 covers 20 residues.

The chain combines TRBV5-6 with TRBJ2-2; TCRdb gives TRBD1 as the D gene, but with no DNA this cannot be confirmed. CDR3 size: 20 residues. Per germline, CDR1 SGHDT and CDR2 YYEEEE. The CDR3 region is CASSRFPPGVIGPNTGELFF. The variable domain in full, with the rest retrieved from reference TRBV5-6 and TRBJ2-2, is DAGVTQSPTHLIKTRGQQVTLRCSPKSGHDTVSWYQQALGQGPQFIFQYYEEEERQRGNFPDRFSGHQFPNYSSELNVNALLLGDSALYLCASSRFPPGVIGPNTGELFFGEGSRLTVL.

The rearrangement links TRBV20-1 to TRBJ2-3; TCRdb reports TRBD1, a call that lacks DNA to check it against. Germline CDR1 is DFQATT and CDR2 is SNEGSKA (reference sequence). The length of the CDR3 is 14 residues. The CDR3 loop is CSAGRVVGTDTQYF.

This chain uses TRBV5-1 with TRBJ2-2; TCRdb returns TRBD2, unconfirmable since there is no DNA. CDR1 and CDR2 (germline): SGHRS, YFSETQ. There are 15 residues in the CDR3. This CDR3 is CASSPTSSASGELFF.

The chain couples TRBV3-1 to TRBJ2-1; no DNA is available, so the TRBD2 call from TCRdb remains unchecked. Looked up from germline, CDR1 is LGHDT and CDR2 is YNNKEL (reference sequence). The CDR3 length is 18 residues. This CDR3 reads CASSPPGTSGRLAYEQFF.

The V call is TRBV4-1, the J call TRBJ2-1. The CDR3 totals 15 residues. Germline CDR1 is MGHRA and CDR2 is YSYEKL. This chain's CDR3 is CASSFSVGLVNEQFF.

The CDR3 spells CASRNQGTTNEKLFF. The chain has TRBV12-3 or TRBV12-4 and TRBJ1-4; the D call from TCRdb, TRBD1, cannot be confirmed without DNA. The CDR3 loop spans 15 amino acids.

This chain connects TRBV29-1 to TRBJ2-1; TCRdb names TRBD2, which stays unverified in the absence of DNA. CDR3 length: 14 amino acids. Germline values: CDR1 SQVTM, CDR2 ANQGSEA. CDR3 amino acids: CSGGTSGSFIEQFF.

The V and J genes are TRBV11-2 and TRBJ1-1. The length of the CDR3 is 16 residues. From germline, CDR1 is SGHAT and CDR2 FQNNGV. Here the CDR3 reads CASSLVGLGSVTEAFF.

The J gene is TRBJ2-3, the V gene TRBV3-1; the TCRdb D gene call, TRBD2, has no DNA to confirm it. Germline values: CDR1 LGHDT, CDR2 YNNKEL (reference sequence). The CDR3 spans 15 residues. The CDR3 spells CASSSSTSRTDTQYF.

The chain employs TRBV3-1 and TRBJ2-1; absent DNA, TCRdb's TRBD2 call cannot be checked. The CDR3 runs 14 residues. Germline V CDR1 and CDR2: LGHDT, YNNKEL (reference sequence). The CDR3 loop is CASSELPSYNEQFF.

The gene calls are TRBV6-1 and TRBJ2-3; the D call from TCRdb, TRBD2, cannot be confirmed without DNA. In germline, CDR1 is MNHNS, CDR2 SASEGT. This CDR3 spans 16 amino acids. The CDR3 here is CASSPKTSPSTDTQYF.

J is TRBJ2-2 and V is TRBV28; without DNA, the TCRdb call of TRBD2 cannot be checked. From germline, CDR1 is MDHEN and CDR2 SYDVKM. This CDR3 is built from 16 residues. Here the CDR3 reads CASSSGSGSFTGELFF.

The gene calls are TRBV7-3 and TRBJ1-1. The germline V gene encodes CDR1 SGHTA and CDR2 FQGTGA. This CDR3 is built from 14 residues. The CDR3 sequence is CASSLKRMNTEAFF.

The chain couples TRBV12-3 or TRBV12-4 to TRBJ2-5. The CDR3 extends over 14 amino acids. The CDR3 sequence: CASSLGRHQETQYF.

The chain recombines TRBV11-3 with TRBJ2-5; TCRdb gives TRBD1 as the D gene, but with no DNA this cannot be confirmed. Germline-derived CDR1 and CDR2 are SGHNT and YENEEA. The CDR3 contains 14 residues. This CDR3 reads CASSLGQRGETQYF.

The chain employs TRBV3-1 and TRBJ2-7. The CDR3 is made up of 16 amino acids. From germline, CDR1 is LGHDT and CDR2 YNNKEL (reference sequence). This chain's CDR3 is CASSQEVAGRFYEQYF.

The genes are TRBV5-1 and TRBJ2-7; TCRdb returns TRBD1, unconfirmable since there is no DNA. Germline V gives CDR1 SGHRS, CDR2 YFSETQ. The CDR3 consists of 14 residues. The CDR3: CASSLAPDGVEQYF.